A single sample gave rise to the 30 T cell receptor beta chains below, sequenced in a study of T cells in Graves' hyperthyroidism and ophthalmopathy. Amplified TCR beta CDR3 regions derived from RNA transcripts. The HTBI primer set drove a first-round RT-PCR of the TCR CDR3. Via MiXCR, TCRdb re-called the multiplex PCR reads, giving one row per CDR3 protein. The sample has 340,000 or so distinct CDR3 sequences, approximately 15% seen once; the top ten hold around 34%. Input material: blood. Source of these receptors: a young man with Graves' hyperthyroidism.

In its sample, this clonotype was seen a few times. J is TRBJ2-1 and V is TRBV19; TRBD1 matches at 10 bases. Losses at the gene ends were 5 bases for V and 7 bases for J; bases not matched to a gene: 8. The CDR3 loop spans 15 amino acids. The germline V gene has CDR1 LNHDA and CDR2 SQIVND (reference sequence). The CDR3 coding sequence is TGTGCCAGTAGTGATCTGGGGACAGGGGTAAATGAGCAGTTCTTC. This sequence encodes CASSDLGTGVNEQFF.

Ten or more counts support this clonotype. The J gene is TRBJ2-7, the V gene TRBV7-8; 7 nucleotides match TRBD1. Trimming cost V 5 bases and J 7 bases; bases outside gene matches: 11. Germline values: CDR1 SGHVS, CDR2 FQNEAQ. The CDR3 is made up of 14 amino acids. The chain's CDR3 is CASSADRVVGEQYF. The CDR3, as DNA: TGTGCCAGCAGCGCCGACAGGGTTGTGGGGGAGCAGTACTTC.

In its sample, this clonotype was seen a few times. This clone may be a read error of a much larger clone one base away. The chain employs TRBV6-2 or TRBV6-3 and TRBJ1-1; maybe TRBD1 (6 bases). The CDR3 runs 14 residues. The germline CDR1 and CDR2 sequences are MNHEY and SVGEGT. The V gene lost 6 bases and the J gene lost 11 bases, with 22 bases spanning the gap. Here the CDR3 reads CASRRGETQNWAFF. Here the CDR3 DNA reads TGTGCCAGCAGAAGGGGGGAGACCCAAAATTGGGCTTTCTTT.

The V and J genes are TRBV27 and TRBJ1-1, with D unclear. From germline, CDR1 is MNHEY and CDR2 SMNVEV (reference sequence). V lost 4 bases and J lost 5, with 14 bases in between. This CDR3 is built from 14 residues. In nucleotides, the CDR3 is TGTGCCAGCAGTTGGTCCCGATCGGCGACTGAAGCTTTCTTT. This gives the protein CASSWSRSATEAFF.

A few counts support this clonotype. This chain joins TRBV4-2 and TRBJ1-1; D remains ambiguous. This CDR3 is 16 amino acids long. V dropped 1 base and J dropped 1 base, with 13 bases sitting between them. Germline CDR1 LGHNA, CDR2 YNFKEQ. CDR3 in DNA: TGTGCCAGCAGCCAAGTCTTTCAGTTGAGGAACACTGAAGCTTTCTTT. Protein: CASSQVFQLRNTEAFF.

This clonotype was found many times. The rearrangement links TRBV20-1 to TRBJ2-5; TRBD2 matches at 13 bases. The CDR3 length is 15 residues. Germline V gene data show CDR1 as DFQATT and CDR2 as SNEGSKA (reference sequence). V trimming: 2 bases; J trimming: 5 bases; junction bases outside the gene matches: 5. CDR3 DNA sequence: TGCAGTGCTAGATCGGGACTAGCGGGATCTGAGACCCAGTACTTC. The encoded protein is CSARSGLAGSETQYF.

This clonotype was detected ten times or more. The chain employs TRBV5-1 and TRBJ2-7; no definite D call. V dropped 4 bases and J dropped 4 bases, with 9 bases sitting between them. The CDR3 sequence is 12 residues long. The germline V gene encodes CDR1 SGHRS and CDR2 YFSETQ. The chain's CDR3 is CASSLDRYEQYF. The CDR3 bases are TGCGCCAGCAGCCTCGACCGGTACGAGCAGTACTTC. Complete variable domain (other parts from reference TRBV5-1 and TRBJ2-7): KAGVTQTPRYLIKTRGQQVTLSCSPISGHRSVSWYQQTPGQGLQFLFEYFSETQRNKGNFPGRFSGRQFSNSRSEMNVSTLELGDSALYLCASSLDRYEQYFGPGTRLTVT.

A remark on this clonotype: Just one base apart from a much larger clone, this may be a read error. This chain connects TRBV30 to TRBJ2-2; 11 nucleotides match TRBD2. Germline lookup yields CDR1 GTSNPN and CDR2 SVGIG (reference sequence). This CDR3 has 14 amino acids. Here the CDR3 DNA reads TGTGCCTGGATTAGCGGGAGGGCCAATGGGGAGCTGTCTTTT. It specifies CAWISGRANGELSF.

The chain uses TRBV6-2 or TRBV6-3 and TRBJ1-2, with D perhaps TRBD1 (6 bases). CDR3 length: 14 residues. V shed 6 bases and J shed 4 bases, with 15 bases lying between them. Per the germline V gene, CDR1 is MNHEY and CDR2 is SVGEGT. The CDR3 DNA is TGTGCCAGCAGACAACAGGGACGGCTCTATGGCTACACCTTC. Residues: CASRQQGRLYGYTF.

This clonotype was detected only a few times. The chain has TRBV24-1 and TRBJ2-1; tentatively, D is TRBD1 or TRBD2 (5 bases each). This CDR3 has 14 residues. Trimming removed 4 bases from V and 6 bases from J, with 12 bases in between. Germline CDR1 is KGHDR and CDR2 is SFDVKD. DNA for the CDR3: TGTGCCACCAGTGAACACCGGGACGGCAATGAGCAGTTCTTC. As protein: CATSEHRDGNEQFF.

The V gene is TRBV5-6, the J gene TRBJ2-2, with D perhaps being TRBD1 or TRBD2 (6 bases each). V lost 4 bases, J lost 4 bases, and 14 bases lay in between. The germline CDR1 and CDR2 sequences are SGHDT and YYEEEE. This CDR3 is built from 15 residues. CDR3 nucleotide sequence: TGTGCCAGCAGCATAAACAGGGACTTCACCGGGGAGCTGTTTTTT. As protein: CASSINRDFTGELFF.

This rearrangement joins TRBV10-3 to TRBJ1-1; 7 bases line up with TRBD1. This CDR3 is 15 amino acids long. J was trimmed by 0 bases and V by 6 bases; bases with no gene match: 7. Germline V gene sequence: CDR1 ENHRY, CDR2 SYGVKD. This CDR3 is CAIRPTGIMNTEAFF. Here the CDR3 DNA reads TGTGCCATCAGACCGACAGGGATCATGAACACTGAAGCTTTCTTT.

This clonotype occurred many times. This chain connects TRBV3-1 to TRBJ2-3, with D possibly TRBD2 on 6 matching bases. V was clipped by 0 bases and J by 3 bases, with 10 bases between them. The V gene's germline CDR1 is LGHDT and CDR2 YNNKEL (reference sequence). CDR3 length: 15 residues. The CDR3 here is CASSQDLAGTDTQYF. The CDR3 DNA is TGTGCCAGCAGCCAAGATCTTGCGGGGACAGATACGCAGTATTTT.

This clonotype was counted a single time. This chain uses TRBV28 with TRBJ2-7, with D unresolved. This CDR3 comprises 13 residues. The germline gives CDR1 MDHEN, CDR2 SYDVKM. V was cut by 8 bases and J by 7 bases, with 18 bases left in between. DNA for the CDR3: TGTGCCAGCGTCGCCCGCACCTTGGGGGAGCAGTACTTC. It translates to CASVARTLGEQYF.

This clonotype occurred many times. The CDR3 loop is CASSGQGAGPNTEAFF. The DNA for the CDR3 is TGTGCCAGCAGCGGACAGGGGGCCGGGCCGAACACTGAAGCTTTCTTT. This rearrangement joins TRBV9 to TRBJ1-1; 10 positions agree with TRBD1. V shed 3 bases, J shed 1 base, and the junction held 6 bases outside the gene matches. Germline V gene lookup returns CDR1 SGDLS and CDR2 YYNGEE. This CDR3 comprises 16 residues.

This clonotype has a count of ten or more. This chain connects TRBV11-2 to TRBJ2-1; D call uncertain. The length of the CDR3 is 15 residues. Trimming removed 1 base from V and 5 bases from J, with 12 bases in between. Germline assignment: CDR1 SGHAT and CDR2 FQNNGV. CDR3 in DNA: TGTGCCAGCAGCTTAGCCGTCAACCCCGACAATGAGCAGTTCTTC. This gives the protein CASSLAVNPDNEQFF. Looking up the rest from reference TRBV11-2 and TRBJ2-1 gives the full variable domain: EAGVAQSPRYKIIEKRQSVAFWCNPISGHATLYWYQQILGQGPKLLIQFQNNGVVDDSQLPKDRFSAERLKGVDSTLKIQPAKLEDSAVYLCASSLAVNPDNEQFFGPGTRLTVL.

The J gene is TRBJ1-6, the V gene TRBV5-6, with a possible D match to TRBD1 (6 bases). Germline lookup yields CDR1 SGHDT and CDR2 YYEEEE. Between the trimmed V and J ends, which lost 3 bases and 7 bases, there was a span of 17 bases. The CDR3 runs 16 residues. The CDR3 loop is CASSSGVDSKNSPLHF. CDR3 nucleotides: TGTGCCAGCAGCTCTGGGGTGGACAGCAAAAATTCACCCCTCCACTTT.

This chain connects TRBV20-1 to TRBJ2-7; 7 bases are shared with TRBD1. Germline CDR1 and CDR2: DFQATT and SNEGSKA (reference sequence). The length of the CDR3 is 13 residues. The CDR3 protein is CVGDSPSSYEQYF. The CDR3 DNA sequence: TGCGTTGGGGACAGCCCTTCCTCCTACGAGCAGTACTTC.

This clonotype was recorded at least ten times. This chain links TRBV5-1 with TRBJ1-1; unclear D gene. The CDR3 consists of 15 residues. The V end lost 4 bases, the J end lost 0 bases, and 13 bases lay between the germline ends. Germline V CDR1 and CDR2: SGHRS, YFSETQ. CDR3 protein: CASSPGVGMNTEAFF. The CDR3 nucleotides read TGCGCCAGCAGCCCCGGGGTCGGTATGAACACTGAAGCTTTCTTT.

The sample holds many counts of this clonotype. The genes are TRBV27 and TRBJ1-5, with a weak D call TRBD1 (6 bases). The length of the CDR3 is 13 residues. Trimming removed 4 bases from V and 6 bases from J, with 10 bases in between. The germline CDR1 and CDR2 sequences are MNHEY and SMNVEV (reference sequence). The CDR3 nucleotides read TGTGCCAGCAGTTCAGGGGTTCGTCAGCCCCAGCATTTT. Amino acids: CASSSGVRQPQHF.

This clonotype was counted at least ten times. The chain couples TRBV30 to TRBJ1-5; 7 bases match TRBD1. With V trimmed by 6 bases and J by 1 base, 6 bases remained unmatched. Per the germline V gene, CDR1 is GTSNPN and CDR2 is SVGIG (reference sequence). This CDR3 has 14 residues. This CDR3 is CACSGGTSNQPQHF. CDR3 DNA sequence: TGTGCCTGCTCAGGGGGAACAAGCAATCAGCCCCAGCATTTT.

The V call is TRBV2, the J call TRBJ2-5; 8 nucleotides match TRBD2. The junction had 5 bases not matched to a gene; V was cut back by 3 bases and J by 5 bases. Germline V gives CDR1 SNHLY, CDR2 FYNNEI. CDR3 length: 14 residues. This CDR3 reads CASSDNRGGETQYF. For the CDR3, the DNA is TGTGCCAGCAGTGACAACCGGGGGGGGGAGACCCAGTACTTC.

This clonotype was found many times. The CDR3 loop is CASSRDRGEQYF. CDR3 nucleotides: TGTGCCAGCAGCCGGGACAGAGGCGAGCAGTACTTC. The chain links TRBV7-9 to TRBJ2-7, with 7 bases fitting TRBD1. The CDR3 runs to 12 residues. V was pared by 5 bases and J by 6 bases, with 4 bases of the junction left unmatched. CDR1 and CDR2 from the germline V gene are SEHNR and FQNEAQ (reference sequence).

In this sample, this clonotype turned up many times. The chain employs TRBV12-3 or TRBV12-4 and TRBJ2-1; 8 nucleotides agree with TRBD2. CDR3 length equals 13 residues. V lost 6 bases to trimming and J lost 7 bases; unmatched junction nucleotides: 5. The CDR3 DNA reads as TGTGCCAGCAGGGTAGCGGGATCGAATGAGCAGTTCTTC. Its protein product is CASRVAGSNEQFF.

This chain uses TRBV9 with TRBJ1-4, with D unclear. The germline V and J ends were trimmed by 2 bases and 0 bases, with 17 bases remaining between them. This CDR3 contains 18 residues. Per germline, CDR1 SGDLS and CDR2 YYNGEE. The CDR3 nucleotides read TGTGCCAGCAGCGTCAACCCGGCGTACTATGCAACTAATGAAAAACTGTTTTTT. Its translation is CASSVNPAYYATNEKLFF.

This chain connects TRBV10-2 to TRBJ1-5; no clear D. Between the trimmed V and J ends, which lost 7 bases and 2 bases, there was a span of 9 bases. Germline-derived CDR1 and CDR2 are WSHSY and SAAADI. The CDR3 covers 13 residues. CDR3 amino acids: CASKGQGNQPQHF. The CDR3 coding sequence is TGCGCCAGCAAGGGTCAGGGCAATCAGCCCCAGCATTTT.

This clonotype was detected ten times or more. The chain uses TRBV20-1 and TRBJ1-2, with a weak D call TRBD1 (5 bases). The CDR3 contains 15 residues. V was trimmed by 5 bases and J by 4 bases, leaving 20 bases between them. Germline CDR1 is DFQATT and CDR2 is SNEGSKA (reference sequence). The CDR3 reads CSAPAQGGRSYGYTF. CDR3 coding DNA: TGCAGTGCTCCCGCCCAGGGAGGAAGGTCCTATGGCTACACCTTC.

There are many counts of this clonotype. J is TRBJ1-1 and V is TRBV5-1; tentatively, D is TRBD1 (5 bases). Trimming left V 4 bases short and J 2 bases short, with 12 bases between. Germline V gene sequence: CDR1 SGHRS, CDR2 YFSETQ. This CDR3 is 14 amino acids long. CDR3 nucleotides: TGCGCCAGCAGCCTCTCCGGGGCCAACACTGAAGCTTTCTTT. Protein: CASSLSGANTEAFF.

This clonotype has just a few counts. J is TRBJ2-7 and V is TRBV9, with TRBD2 matching over 10 bases. The CDR3 has 15 residues. J was trimmed by 2 bases and V by 0 bases; bases with no gene match: 2. In germline, CDR1 is SGDLS, CDR2 YYNGEE. This CDR3 reads CASSVGLAGAYEQYF. The CDR3 DNA sequence: TGTGCCAGCAGCGTAGGGCTAGCGGGAGCCTACGAGCAGTACTTC.

The table lists this clonotype with a few counts. The chain recombines TRBV27 with TRBJ1-1; D unresolved. The CDR3 consists of 13 residues. Between the trimmed V and J ends, which lost 3 bases and 5 bases, there was a span of 10 bases. Germline V gene sequence: CDR1 MNHEY, CDR2 SMNVEV (reference sequence). This CDR3 is CASSFPGGTEAFF. DNA for the CDR3: TGTGCCAGCAGTTTCCCCGGCGGGACTGAAGCTTTCTTT.